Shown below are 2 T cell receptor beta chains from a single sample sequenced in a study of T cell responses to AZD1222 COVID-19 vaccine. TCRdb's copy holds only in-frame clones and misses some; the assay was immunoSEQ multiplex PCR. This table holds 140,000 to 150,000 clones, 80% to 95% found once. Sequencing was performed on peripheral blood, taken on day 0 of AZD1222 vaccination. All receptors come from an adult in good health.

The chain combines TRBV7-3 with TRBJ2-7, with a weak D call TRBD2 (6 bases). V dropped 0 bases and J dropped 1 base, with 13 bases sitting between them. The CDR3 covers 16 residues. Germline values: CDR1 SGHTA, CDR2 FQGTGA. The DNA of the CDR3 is TGTGCCAGCAGCTTAACGTGGGAGGCCCAATCCTACGAGCAGTACTTC. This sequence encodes CASSLTWEAQSYEQYF.

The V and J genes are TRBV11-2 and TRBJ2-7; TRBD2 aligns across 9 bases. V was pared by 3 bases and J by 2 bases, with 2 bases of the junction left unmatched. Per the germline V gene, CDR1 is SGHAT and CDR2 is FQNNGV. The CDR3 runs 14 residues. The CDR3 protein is CASSFSGSTYEQYF. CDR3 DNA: TGTGCCAGCAGCTTTAGCGGGAGCACCTACGAGCAGTACTTC.